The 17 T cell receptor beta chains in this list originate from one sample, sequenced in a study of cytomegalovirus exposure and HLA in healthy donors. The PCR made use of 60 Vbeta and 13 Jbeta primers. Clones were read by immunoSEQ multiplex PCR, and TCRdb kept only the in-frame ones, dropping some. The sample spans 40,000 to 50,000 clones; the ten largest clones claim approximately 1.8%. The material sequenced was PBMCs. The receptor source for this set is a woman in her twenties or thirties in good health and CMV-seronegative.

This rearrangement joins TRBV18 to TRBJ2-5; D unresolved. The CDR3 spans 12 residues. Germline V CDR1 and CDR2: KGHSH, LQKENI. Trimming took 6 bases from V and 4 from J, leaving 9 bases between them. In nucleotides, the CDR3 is TGTGCCAGCTCGCGAGGTGGAGAGACCCAGTACTTC. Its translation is CASSRGGETQYF.

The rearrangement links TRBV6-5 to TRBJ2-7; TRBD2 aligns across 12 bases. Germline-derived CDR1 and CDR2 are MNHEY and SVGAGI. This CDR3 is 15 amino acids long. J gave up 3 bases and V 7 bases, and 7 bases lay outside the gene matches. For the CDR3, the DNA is TGTGCCAGCACCAGGACTAGCGGGAATTTCTACGAGCAGTACTTC. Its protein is CASTRTSGNFYEQYF.

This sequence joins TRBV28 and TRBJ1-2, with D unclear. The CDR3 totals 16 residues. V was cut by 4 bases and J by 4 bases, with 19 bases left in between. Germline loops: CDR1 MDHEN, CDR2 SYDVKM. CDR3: CASSSPHYQTSYGYTF. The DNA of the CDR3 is TGTGCCAGCAGTTCCCCCCATTATCAGACATCCTATGGCTACACCTTC.

The DNA for the CDR3 is TGCGCCAGCAGCTCCGGGTTCCAGACAGGGGGGCAAGAGACCCAGTACTTC. It is translated as CASSSGFQTGGQETQYF. This sequence joins TRBV5-1 and TRBJ2-5, with 9 positions matching TRBD1. In germline, CDR1 is SGHRS, CDR2 YFSETQ. V was clipped by 3 bases and J by 2 bases; unmatched bases: 11. The CDR3 is 17 amino acids.

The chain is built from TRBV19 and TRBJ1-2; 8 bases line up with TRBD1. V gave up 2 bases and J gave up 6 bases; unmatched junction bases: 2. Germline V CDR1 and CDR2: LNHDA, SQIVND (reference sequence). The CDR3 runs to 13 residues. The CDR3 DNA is TGTGCCAGTAGTATATCAGGGGGCAATGGCTACACCTTC. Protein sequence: CASSISGGNGYTF.

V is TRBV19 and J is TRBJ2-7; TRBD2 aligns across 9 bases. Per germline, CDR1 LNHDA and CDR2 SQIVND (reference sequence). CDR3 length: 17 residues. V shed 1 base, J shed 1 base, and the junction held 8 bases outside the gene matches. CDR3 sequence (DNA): TGTGCCAGTAGTATAGGAAGACTAGCGGACACTTCCTACGAGCAGTACTTC. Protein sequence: CASSIGRLADTSYEQYF. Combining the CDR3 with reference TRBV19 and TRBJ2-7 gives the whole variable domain DGGITQSPKYLFRKEGQNVTLSCEQNLNHDAMYWYRQDPGQGLRLIYYSQIVNDFQKGDIAEGYSVSREKKESFPLTVTSAQKNPTAFYLCASSIGRLADTSYEQYFGPGTRLTVT.

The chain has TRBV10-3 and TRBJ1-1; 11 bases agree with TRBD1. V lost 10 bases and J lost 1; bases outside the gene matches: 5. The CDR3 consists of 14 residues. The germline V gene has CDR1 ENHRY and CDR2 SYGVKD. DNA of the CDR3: TGTGCCACCAGGACAGGGGGCGCGAACACTGAAGCTTTCTTT. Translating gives CATRTGGANTEAFF.

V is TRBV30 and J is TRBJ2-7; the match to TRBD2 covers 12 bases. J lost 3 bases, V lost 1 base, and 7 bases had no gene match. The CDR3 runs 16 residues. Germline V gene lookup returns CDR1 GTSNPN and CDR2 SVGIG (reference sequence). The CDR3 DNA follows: TGTGCCTGGAGTGAACGGGGACTAGCGGGTCTCTACGAGCAGTACTTC. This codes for CAWSERGLAGLYEQYF.

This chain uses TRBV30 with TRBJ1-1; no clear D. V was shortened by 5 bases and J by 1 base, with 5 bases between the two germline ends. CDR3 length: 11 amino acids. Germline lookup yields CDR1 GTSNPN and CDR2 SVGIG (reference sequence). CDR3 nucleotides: TGTGCCTGGTGCAGGAACACTGAAGCTTTCTTT. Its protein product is CAWCRNTEAFF.

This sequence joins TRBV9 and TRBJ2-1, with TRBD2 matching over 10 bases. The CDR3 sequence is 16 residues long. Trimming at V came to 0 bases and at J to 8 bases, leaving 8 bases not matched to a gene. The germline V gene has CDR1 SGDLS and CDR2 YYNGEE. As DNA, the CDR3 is TGTGCCAGCAGCGTAGGGCGGCTAGCGGGAGTCGATGAGCAGTTCTTC. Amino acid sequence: CASSVGRLAGVDEQFF.

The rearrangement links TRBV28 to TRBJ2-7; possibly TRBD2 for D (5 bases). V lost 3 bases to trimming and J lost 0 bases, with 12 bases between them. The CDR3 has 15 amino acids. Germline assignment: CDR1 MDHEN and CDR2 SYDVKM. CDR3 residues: CASSFGSGSSYEQYF. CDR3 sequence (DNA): TGTGCCAGCAGTTTTGGGAGTGGGAGCTCCTACGAGCAGTACTTC.

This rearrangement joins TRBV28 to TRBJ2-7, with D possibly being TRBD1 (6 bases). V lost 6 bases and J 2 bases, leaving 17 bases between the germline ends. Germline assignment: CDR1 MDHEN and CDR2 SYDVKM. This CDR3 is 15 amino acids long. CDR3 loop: CASRVPGTSAYEQYF. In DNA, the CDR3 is TGTGCCAGCAGGGTACCCGGGACAAGCGCCTACGAGCAGTACTTC. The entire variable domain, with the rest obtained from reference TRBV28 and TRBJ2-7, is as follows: DVKVTQSSRYLVKRTGEKVFLECVQDMDHENMFWYRQDPGLGLRLIYFSYDVKMKEKGDIPEGYSVSREKKERFSLILESASTNQTSMYLCASRVPGTSAYEQYFGPGTRLTVT.

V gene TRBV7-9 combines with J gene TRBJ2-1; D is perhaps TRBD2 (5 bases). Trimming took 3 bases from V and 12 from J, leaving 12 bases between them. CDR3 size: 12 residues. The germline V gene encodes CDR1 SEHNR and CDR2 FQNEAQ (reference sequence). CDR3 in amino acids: CASSFISDGQFF. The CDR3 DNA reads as TGTGCCAGCAGCTTTATTAGCGACGGGCAGTTCTTC.

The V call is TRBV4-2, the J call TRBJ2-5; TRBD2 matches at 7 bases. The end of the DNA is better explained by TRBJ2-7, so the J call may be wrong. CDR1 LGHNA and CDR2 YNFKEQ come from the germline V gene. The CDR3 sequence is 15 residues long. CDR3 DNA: TGTGCCAGCAGCCAAGGGGGAGGGACGTTCTACGAGCAGTACTTC. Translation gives CASSQGGGTFYEQYF.

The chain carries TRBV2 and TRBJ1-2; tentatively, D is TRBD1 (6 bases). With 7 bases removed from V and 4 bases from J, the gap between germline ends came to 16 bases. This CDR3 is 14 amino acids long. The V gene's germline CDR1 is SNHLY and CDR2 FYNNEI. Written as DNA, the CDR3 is TGTGCCAGCACCCCAAGTGGGGGGGCCTATGGCTACACCTTC. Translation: CASTPSGGAYGYTF.

Here the CDR3 DNA reads TGTGCCAGCAGCCAAGGTACAAACTCTGGAAACACCATATATTTT. It specifies CASSQGTNSGNTIYF. The chain has TRBV4-2 and TRBJ1-3; D is uncertain. CDR1 LGHNA and CDR2 YNFKEQ come from the germline V gene. The CDR3 contains 15 residues. Trimming left V 1 base short and J 0 bases short, with 7 bases between.

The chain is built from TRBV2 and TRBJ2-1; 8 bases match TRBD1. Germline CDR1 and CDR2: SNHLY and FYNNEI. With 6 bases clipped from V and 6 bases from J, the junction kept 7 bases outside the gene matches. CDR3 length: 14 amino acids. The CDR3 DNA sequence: TGTGCCAGCAGGAGGACAGGGACGGGCAATGAGCAGTTCTTC. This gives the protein CASRRTGTGNEQFF.